Listed below are T cell receptor beta chains from one sample, sequenced in a study of a mutant IDH1 vaccine in newly diagnosed glioma. No antigen has been identified for these receptors. The table came from immunoSEQ multiplex PCR; TCRdb's copy has only in-frame clones and leaves some out. Of tens of thousands of clones in the sample, about 81% were seen once. The starting material was PBMCs, obtained from a glioma patient whose treatment included an IDH1 peptide vaccine. All receptors come from a man in his forties or fifties with glioma. Each CDR3 is given with its conserved first and last residue. Fields, in order: J gene, V gene, CDR3 length, CDR3 protein.

>TRBJ2-7|TRBV10-1|11
CARDLRGEQYF
>TRBJ2-1|TRBV10-2|15
CASSEADRLSGEQFF
>TRBJ2-7|TRBV6-1|13
CASSESGPGLKYF
>TRBJ2-1|TRBV2|16
CASSVLWDRGMHEQFF
>TRBJ2-1|TRBV19|12
CASSDQSGRQFF
>TRBJ1-5|TRBV10-3|16
CAISETTRGRNQPQHF
>TRBJ2-5|TRBV5-1|16
CASSLRSRGEGETQYF
>TRBJ2-7|TRBV28|15
CASSLGEQGSREQYF
>TRBJ1-2|TRBV7-9|13
CASSSPGLSGYTF
>TRBJ2-5|TRBV9|14
CASSVGKLLETQYF
>TRBJ2-3|TRBV4-3|18
CASSLGTSGGSSTDTQYF
>TRBJ1-2|TRBV18|14
CASSPPTSVSGYTF
>TRBJ2-3|TRBV11-2|12
CASSLVRNTQYF
>TRBJ2-7|TRBV4-1|16
CASSQRAGTNSYEQYF
>TRBJ1-2|TRBV7-9|15
CASSETGQAEYSYTF
>TRBJ2-2|TRBV5-8|15
CASSSFAADTGELFF
>TRBJ2-3|TRBV27|14
CASSWQGFTDTQYF
>TRBJ2-1|TRBV5-1|18
CASSLDGLAGGLENEQFF
>TRBJ1-6|TRBV5-1|16
CASSGSQSSYNSPLHF
>TRBJ2-3|TRBV10-3|14
CAISDHRETDTQYF
>TRBJ1-1|TRBV30|11
CAWVLNTEAFF
>TRBJ1-1|TRBV6-4|14
CASSRTGGNTEAFF
>TRBJ1-6|TRBV6-1|14
CAGAGRSYNSPLHF
>TRBJ1-1|TRBV5-1|14
CASSFGGPNTEAFF
>TRBJ1-1|TRBV6-5|14
CASRDRGWGTEAFF
>TRBJ1-5|TRBV15|15
CATSRARGVEQPQHF
>TRBJ1-5|TRBV7-2|14
CASSVRGGNQPQHF
>TRBJ1-3|TRBV19|13
CASSIRNGNTIYF
>TRBJ2-1|TRBV19|15
CASSILAGGSGEQFF
>TRBJ2-1|TRBV7-2|17
CASSLEWAETFYNEQFF
>TRBJ2-7|TRBV12-5|19
CASGLPPGTSGRAQYEQYF
>TRBJ2-2|TRBV4-1|17
CASSQGLAGGWTGELFF
>TRBJ1-3|TRBV11-1|15
CASSPSTGSGNTIYF
>TRBJ2-2|TRBV11-2|16
CASRAPTRTDTGELFF
>TRBJ2-3|TRBV5-1|14
CASTGQSSTDTQYF
>TRBJ1-5|TRBV28|15
CASSYNRGLNQPQHF
>TRBJ1-1|TRBV7-2|14
CASSSMGADTEAFF